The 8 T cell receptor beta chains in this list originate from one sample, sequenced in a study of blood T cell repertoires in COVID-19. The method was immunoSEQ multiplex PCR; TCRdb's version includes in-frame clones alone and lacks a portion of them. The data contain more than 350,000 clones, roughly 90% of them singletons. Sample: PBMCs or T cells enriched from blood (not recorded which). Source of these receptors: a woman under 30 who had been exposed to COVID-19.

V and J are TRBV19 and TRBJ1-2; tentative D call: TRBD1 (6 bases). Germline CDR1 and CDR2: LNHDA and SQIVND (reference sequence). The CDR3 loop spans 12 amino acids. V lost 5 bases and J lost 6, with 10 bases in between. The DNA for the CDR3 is TGTGCCAGTAGTCCCAGGGGAGATGGCTACACCTTC. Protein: CASSPRGDGYTF.

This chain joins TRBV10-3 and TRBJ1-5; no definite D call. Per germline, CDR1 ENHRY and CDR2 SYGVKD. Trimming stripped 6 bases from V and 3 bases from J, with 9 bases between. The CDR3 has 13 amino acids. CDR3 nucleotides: TGTGCCATCAGCCCCGGGGACAATCAGCCCCAGCATTTT. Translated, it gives CAISPGDNQPQHF.

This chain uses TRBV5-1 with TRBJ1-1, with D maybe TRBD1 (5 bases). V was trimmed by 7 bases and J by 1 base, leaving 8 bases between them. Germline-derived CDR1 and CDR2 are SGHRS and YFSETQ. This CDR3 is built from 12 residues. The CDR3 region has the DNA TGCGCCAGCCGCGGGGGGAACACTGAAGCTTTCTTT. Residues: CASRGGNTEAFF.

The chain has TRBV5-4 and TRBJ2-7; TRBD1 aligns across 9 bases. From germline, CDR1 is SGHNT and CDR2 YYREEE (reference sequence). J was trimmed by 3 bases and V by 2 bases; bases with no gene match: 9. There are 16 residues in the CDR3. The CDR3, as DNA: TGTGCCAGCAGCTTTTGGTTGGGGACAGGGAGCTACGAGCAGTACTTC. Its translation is CASSFWLGTGSYEQYF. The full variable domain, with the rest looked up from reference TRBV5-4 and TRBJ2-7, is ETGVTQSPTHLIKTRGQQVTLRCSSQSGHNTVSWYQQALGQGPQFIFQYYREEENGRGNFPPRFSGLQFPNYSSELNVNALELDDSALYLCASSFWLGTGSYEQYFGPGTRLTVT.

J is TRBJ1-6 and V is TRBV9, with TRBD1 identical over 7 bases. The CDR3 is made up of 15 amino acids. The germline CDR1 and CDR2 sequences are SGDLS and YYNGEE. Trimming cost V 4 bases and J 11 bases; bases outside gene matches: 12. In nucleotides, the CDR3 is TGTGCCAGCAGCCCACGTCCCGGGACAGAGACACCCCTCCACTTT. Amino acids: CASSPRPGTETPLHF.

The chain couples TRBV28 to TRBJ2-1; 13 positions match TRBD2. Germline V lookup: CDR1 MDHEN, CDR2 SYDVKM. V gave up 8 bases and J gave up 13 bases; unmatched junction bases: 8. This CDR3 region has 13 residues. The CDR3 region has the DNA TGTGCCAGCGGAACTACTAGCGGGAGGGGCCAGTTCTTC. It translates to CASGTTSGRGQFF.

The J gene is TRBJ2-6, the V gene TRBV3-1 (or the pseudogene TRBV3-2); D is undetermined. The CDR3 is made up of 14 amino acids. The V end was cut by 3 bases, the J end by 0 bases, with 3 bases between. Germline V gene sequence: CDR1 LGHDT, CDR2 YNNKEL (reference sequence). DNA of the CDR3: TGTGCCAGCAGCCATAGCTCTGGGGCCAACGTCCTGACTTTC. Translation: CASSHSSGANVLTF.

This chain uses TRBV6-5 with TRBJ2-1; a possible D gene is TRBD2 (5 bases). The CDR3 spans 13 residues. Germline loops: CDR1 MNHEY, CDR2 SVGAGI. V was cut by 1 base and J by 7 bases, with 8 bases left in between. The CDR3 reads CASSYWEWNEQFF. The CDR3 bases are TGTGCCAGCAGTTACTGGGAGTGGAATGAGCAGTTCTTC.